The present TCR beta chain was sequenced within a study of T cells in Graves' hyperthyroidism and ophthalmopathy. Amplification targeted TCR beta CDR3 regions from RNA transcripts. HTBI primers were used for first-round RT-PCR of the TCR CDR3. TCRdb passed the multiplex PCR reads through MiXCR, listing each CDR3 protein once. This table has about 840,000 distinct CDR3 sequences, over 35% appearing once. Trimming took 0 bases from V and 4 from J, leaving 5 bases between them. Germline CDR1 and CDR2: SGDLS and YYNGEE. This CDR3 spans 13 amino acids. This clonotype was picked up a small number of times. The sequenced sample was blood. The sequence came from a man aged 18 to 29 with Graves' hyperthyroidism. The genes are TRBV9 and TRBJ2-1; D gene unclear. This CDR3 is CASSVGRYNEQFF. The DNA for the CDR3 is TGTGCCAGCAGCGTAGGCAGATACAATGAGCAGTTCTTC.